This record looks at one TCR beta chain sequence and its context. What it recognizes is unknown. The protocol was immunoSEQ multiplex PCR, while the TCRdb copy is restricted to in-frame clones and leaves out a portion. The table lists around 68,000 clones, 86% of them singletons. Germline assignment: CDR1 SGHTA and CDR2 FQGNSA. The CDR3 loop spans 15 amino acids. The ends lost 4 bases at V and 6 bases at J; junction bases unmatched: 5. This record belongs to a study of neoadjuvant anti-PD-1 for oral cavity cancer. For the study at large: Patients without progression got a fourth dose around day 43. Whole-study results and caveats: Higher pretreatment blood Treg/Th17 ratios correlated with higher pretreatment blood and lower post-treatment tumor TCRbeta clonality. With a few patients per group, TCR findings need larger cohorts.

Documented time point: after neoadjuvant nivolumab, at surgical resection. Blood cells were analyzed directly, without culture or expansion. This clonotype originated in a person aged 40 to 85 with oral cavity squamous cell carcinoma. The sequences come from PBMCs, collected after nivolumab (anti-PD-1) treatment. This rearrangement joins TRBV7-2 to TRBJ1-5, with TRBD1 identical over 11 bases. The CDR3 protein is CASSSGQGASQPQHF. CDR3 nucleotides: TGTGCCAGCAGCTCCGGACAGGGGGCGTCTCAGCCCCAGCATTTT.